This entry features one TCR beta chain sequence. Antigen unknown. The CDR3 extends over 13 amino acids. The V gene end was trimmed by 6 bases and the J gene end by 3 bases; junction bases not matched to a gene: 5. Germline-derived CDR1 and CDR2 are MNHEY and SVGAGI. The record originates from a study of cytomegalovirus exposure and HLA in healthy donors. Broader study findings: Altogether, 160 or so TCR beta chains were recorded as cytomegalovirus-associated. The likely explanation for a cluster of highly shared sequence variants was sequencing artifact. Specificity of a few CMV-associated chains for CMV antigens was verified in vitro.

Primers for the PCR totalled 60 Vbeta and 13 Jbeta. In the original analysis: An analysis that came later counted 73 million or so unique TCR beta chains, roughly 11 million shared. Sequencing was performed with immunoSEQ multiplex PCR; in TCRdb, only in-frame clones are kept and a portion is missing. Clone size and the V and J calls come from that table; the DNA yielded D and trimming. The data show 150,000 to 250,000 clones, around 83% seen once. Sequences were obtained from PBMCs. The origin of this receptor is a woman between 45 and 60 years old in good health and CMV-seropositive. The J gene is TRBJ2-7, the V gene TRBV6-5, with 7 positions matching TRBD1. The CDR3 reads CASRKTGNYEQYF. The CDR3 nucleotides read TGTGCCAGCAGGAAGACAGGGAACTACGAGCAGTACTTC.